The rows below give T cell receptor beta chains drawn from one sample of a study of CD8+ T cells in alopecia areata. Libraries were prepared by immunoSEQ multiplex PCR; TCRdb keeps only in-frame clonotypes and omits some of them. Of approximately 210,000 clones detected, around two fifths appear once; the ten largest clones hold over 2%. The input for sequencing was CD4+ T cells sorted from blood, taken at approximately week 39, from a patient treated with tofacitinib. Source of these receptors: a human donor with alopecia areata. CDR3s include the opening cysteine and the closing phenylalanine or tryptophan. The D gene is left open where the match is weak. A clone size is listed for some rows: how often the clone was seen (once, few, many), or a class if it is expanded.

j_call v_call clone_size d_call cdr3_nt cdr3_aa
TRBJ2-3 TRBV5-1 . . TGCGCCAGCAGCTTGGGGACAGCAGATACGCAGTATTTT CASSLGTADTQYF
TRBJ2-1 TRBV29-1 few TRBD2 TGCAGCGTTGGAGGAGGGCTAGCGGGAGATAGTGAGCAGTTCTTC CSVGGGLAGDSEQFF
TRBJ2-7 TRBV11-2 . . TGTGCCAGCAGCAACTGGAGGGGCGAGCAGTACTTC CASSNWRGEQYF
TRBJ2-6 TRBV7-3 . . TGTGCCAGCAGCTTCCCCGGGGCACCTGGGGCCAACGTCCTGACTTTC CASSFPGAPGANVLTF
TRBJ1-2 TRBV4-3 few . TGCGCCAGCAGCCAATCGCATGGGGCTCGGTACTATGGCTACACCTTC CASSQSHGARYYGYTF
TRBJ2-1 TRBV19 few . TGTGCCAGTAGCAGTCCAAAGAACGAGCAGTTCTTC CASSSPKNEQFF
TRBJ2-5 TRBV2 many . TGTGCCAGCAGTGAAGGGAGGGGCTGGGAGACCCAGTACTTC CASSEGRGWETQYF
TRBJ2-5 TRBV6-4 . . TGTGCCAGCAGTCCAGACCCCATGGCCGAGACCCAGTACTTC CASSPDPMAETQYF
TRBJ2-4 TRBV19 few . TGTGCCAGTATATCCTTAGGGGAAGGGAACATTCAGTACTTC CASISLGEGNIQYF
TRBJ1-1 TRBV7-2 . . TGTGCCAGCAGCTTAGCGGTGGGACAAATGAACACTGAAGCTTTCTTT CASSLAVGQMNTEAFF